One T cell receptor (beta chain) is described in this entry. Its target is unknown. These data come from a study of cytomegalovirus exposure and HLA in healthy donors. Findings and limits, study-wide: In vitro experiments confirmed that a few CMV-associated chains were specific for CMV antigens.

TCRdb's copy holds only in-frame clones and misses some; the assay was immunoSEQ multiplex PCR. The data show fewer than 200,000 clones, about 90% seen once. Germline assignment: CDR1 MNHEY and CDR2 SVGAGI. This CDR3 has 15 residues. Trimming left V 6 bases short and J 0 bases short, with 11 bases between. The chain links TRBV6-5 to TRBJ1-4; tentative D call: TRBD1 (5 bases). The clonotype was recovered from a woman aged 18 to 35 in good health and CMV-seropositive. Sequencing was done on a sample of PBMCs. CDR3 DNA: TGTGCCAGCAGCCGGGGGGATGCAACTAATGAAAAACTGTTTTTT. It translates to CASSRGDATNEKLFF.